The following is a T cell receptor (beta chain) sequence with its context. What it binds is unknown. Patients had DSM-IV major depressive disorder with a Hamilton Depression score of at least 18. These data come from a study of untreated major depressive disorder. Study-level points and caveats: Generalizability is limited by the comparatively small study sample. The sequencing tests were limited to three preselected Vbeta families. CD4+ T cells from depressed patients used TRBV05-01 (Vbeta 5.1) more often than controls.

Assay used: immunoSEQ multiplex PCR; TCRdb lists only in-frame clones, some missing. The sample holds approximately 20,000 clones; more than 90% are singletons and the top ten take 0.6%. The CDR3 loop spans 17 amino acids. CDR1 and CDR2 (germline): LGHNA, YSLEER. The J segment lost 2 bases and the V segment lost 0 bases, leaving 4 bases of the junction unmatched. The chain recombines TRBV4-3 with TRBJ2-2; 9 nucleotides align to TRBD2. This clonotype originated in a woman in her thirties or forties with major depressive disorder. Source material: CD4+ T cells from PBMCs. In nucleotides, the CDR3 is TGCGCCAGCAGCCAAGAAAAACTAGCGGGCAACACCGGGGAGCTGTTTTTT. Amino acids: CASSQEKLAGNTGELFF.